This entry lists 20 T cell receptor beta chains sequenced from one sample in a study of siplizumab effects on memory and regulatory T cells. TCRdb's copy holds only in-frame clones and misses some; the assay was immunoSEQ multiplex PCR. There are some 97,000 clones in the sample; 75% to 95% occur only once, and about 2.4% lies in the top ten. Sample: CD4+ T cells sorted from blood. These receptors were taken from a human donor in good health. Some clones in this sample may be carry-over from other donors' samples.

V is TRBV5-1 and J is TRBJ2-1; TRBD2 matches at 14 bases. The junction had 17 bases not matched to a gene; V was cut back by 4 bases and J by 2 bases. Germline assignment: CDR1 SGHRS and CDR2 YFSETQ. The CDR3 is 21 residues long. The CDR3 protein is CASSATQAGTSGSRPYNEQFF. The CDR3 nucleotides read TGCGCCAGCAGCGCCACCCAAGCCGGGACTAGCGGGAGTCGCCCCTACAATGAGCAGTTCTTC.

The rearrangement links TRBV18 to TRBJ2-7, with D perhaps matching TRBD2 (6 bases). Germline CDR1 and CDR2: KGHSH and LQKENI. The CDR3 extends over 15 amino acids. V was shortened by 4 bases and J by 4 bases, with 17 bases between the two germline ends. The DNA of the CDR3 is TGTGCCAGCTCACTAGGCGGGACTGGTAGTTACGAGCAGTACTTC. This sequence encodes CASSLGGTGSYEQYF. Variable domain in full (rest from reference TRBV18 and TRBJ2-7): NAGVMQNPRHLVRRRGQEARLRCSPMKGHSHVYWYRQLPEEGLKFMVYLQKENIIDESGMPKERFSAEFPKEGPSILRIQQVVRGDSAAYFCASSLGGTGSYEQYFGPGTRLTVT.

The rearrangement links TRBV19 to TRBJ1-2; D gene uncertain. V was shortened by 4 bases and J by 3 bases, with 18 bases between the two germline ends. CDR3 length: 16 amino acids. Germline CDR1 is LNHDA and CDR2 is SQIVND (reference sequence). The CDR3 loop reads CASSTTPRVRDYGYTF. In nucleotides, the CDR3 is TGTGCCAGTAGTACCACTCCGAGAGTGAGGGACTATGGCTACACCTTC.

This clone showed up just once. At one boundary the junction diverges from the germline segment, which might be a read error. The genes are TRBV11-2 and TRBJ1-1, with D possibly TRBD1 on 5 matching bases. CDR1 is SGHAT, CDR2 FQNNGV, per germline. This CDR3 comprises 16 residues. This CDR3 reads CASSLEVWTGRTEAFF. CDR3 DNA sequence: TGTGCCAGCAGCCTAGAGGTCTGGACGGGACGCACTGAAGCTTTCTTT.

The rearrangement uses TRBV9 and TRBJ2-1, with 12 bases identical to TRBD2. The ends lost 3 bases at V and 9 bases at J; junction bases unmatched: 7. Per the germline V gene, CDR1 is SGDLS and CDR2 is YYNGEE. The CDR3 totals 15 residues. The CDR3 reads CASSGGLAGIGEQFF. The CDR3 coding sequence is TGTGCCAGCAGCGGAGGACTAGCGGGAATCGGTGAGCAGTTCTTC.

The V call is TRBV27, the J call TRBJ2-7, with 7 bases identical to TRBD1. The CDR3 extends over 13 amino acids. Germline assignment: CDR1 MNHEY and CDR2 SMNVEV (reference sequence). With V trimmed by 4 bases and J by 0 bases, 0 bases remained unmatched. Here the CDR3 reads CASSYRGSYEQYF. The CDR3 bases are TGTGCCAGCAGTTACAGGGGCTCCTACGAGCAGTACTTC.

The rearrangement uses TRBV7-3 and TRBJ2-2; D may be TRBD2 (6 bases). This CDR3 spans 16 amino acids. The V end was cut by 5 bases, the J end by 5 bases, with 18 bases between. In germline, CDR1 is SGHTA, CDR2 FQGTGA. CDR3 sequence: CASSPPASRETGELFF. Here the CDR3 DNA reads TGTGCCAGCAGCCCCCCTGCGTCCCGGGAGACCGGGGAGCTGTTTTTT.

The chain combines TRBV30 with TRBJ2-5; D is perhaps TRBD2 (7 bases). The length of the CDR3 is 14 residues. Between the trimmed V and J ends, which lost 3 bases and 5 bases, there was a span of 16 bases. Germline CDR1 is GTSNPN and CDR2 is SVGIG (reference sequence). CDR3 in DNA: TGTGCCTGGAGGGACAGCGGGAAGCAGGAGACCCAGTACTTC. Amino acids: CAWRDSGKQETQYF.

Here the CDR3 reads CSVSLALGTTGSYEQYF. In DNA, the CDR3 is TGCAGCGTCAGCTTGGCATTGGGTACGACGGGGTCCTACGAGCAGTACTTC. The chain employs TRBV29-1 and TRBJ2-7; D is possibly TRBD2 (5 bases). V lost 6 bases, J lost 1 base, and 25 bases lay in between. Germline values: CDR1 SQVTM, CDR2 ANQGSEA. This CDR3 comprises 17 residues.

J is TRBJ1-4 and V is TRBV5-1; weak D call: TRBD1 (6 bases). V lost 5 bases to trimming and J lost 8 bases, with 19 bases between them. This CDR3 spans 15 amino acids. In germline, CDR1 is SGHRS, CDR2 YFSETQ. The CDR3 nucleotides are TGCGCCAGCAGTTTCGGGCAGGGGTCAGGGGAAAAACTGTTTTTT. It codes for CASSFGQGSGEKLFF.

This sequence joins TRBV7-2 and TRBJ2-1, with TRBD2 identical over 7 bases. Per germline, CDR1 SGHTA and CDR2 FQGNSA. Trimming took 2 bases from V and 10 from J; bases not matched to a gene: 8. The CDR3 sequence is 14 residues long. CDR3 DNA sequence: TGTGCCAGCAGCTTAACGAGGGAGGGCGGGGAGCAGTTCTTC. As protein: CASSLTREGGEQFF. The full variable domain, in which reference TRBV7-2 and TRBJ2-1 provide the parts outside the CDR3, is GAGVSQSPSNKVTEKGKDVELRCDPISGHTALYWYRQSLGQGLEFLIYFQGNSAPDKSGLPSDRFSAERTGGSVSTLTIQRTQQEDSAVYLCASSLTREGGEQFFGPGTRLTVL.

This chain connects TRBV29-1 to TRBJ2-7, with 7 positions matching TRBD2. The V gene end was trimmed by 2 bases and the J gene end by 5 bases; junction bases not matched to a gene: 6. Germline lookup yields CDR1 SQVTM and CDR2 ANQGSEA. This CDR3 comprises 13 residues. The CDR3 protein is CSVERGLGNEQYF. In DNA, the CDR3 is TGCAGCGTTGAAAGAGGACTAGGTAACGAGCAGTACTTC.

This sequence joins TRBV27 and TRBJ1-4, with 8 bases that match TRBD1. The junction had 2 bases not matched to a gene; V was cut back by 5 bases and J by 3 bases. The length of the CDR3 is 14 residues. Germline CDR1 is MNHEY and CDR2 is SMNVEV (reference sequence). The CDR3 reads CASSGQGPNEKLFF. CDR3 nucleotides: TGTGCCAGCAGTGGACAGGGCCCTAATGAAAAACTGTTTTTT.

The chain has TRBV2 and TRBJ1-1, with 9 bases fitting TRBD1. The CDR3 is made up of 16 amino acids. Germline CDR1 and CDR2: SNHLY and FYNNEI. The V segment lost 7 bases and the J segment 1 base; nucleotides outside the gene matches: 10. CDR3 nucleotides: TGTGCCAGCATTATAGGACAGGGGATTCGGAACACTGAAGCTTTCTTT. Translated, it gives CASIIGQGIRNTEAFF.

This chain connects TRBV5-1 to TRBJ2-6, with 11 bases aligning to TRBD1. The length of the CDR3 is 18 residues. With V trimmed by 2 bases and J by 0 bases, 4 bases remained unmatched. Germline CDR1 is SGHRS and CDR2 is YFSETQ. CDR3 bases: TGCGCCAGCAGCTTTGGGACAGGGGGGACCTCTGGGGCCAACGTCCTGACTTTC. It specifies CASSFGTGGTSGANVLTF. Drawing the rest from reference TRBV5-1 and TRBJ2-6, the complete variable domain is KAGVTQTPRYLIKTRGQQVTLSCSPISGHRSVSWYQQTPGQGLQFLFEYFSETQRNKGNFPGRFSGRQFSNSRSEMNVSTLELGDSALYLCASSFGTGGTSGANVLTFGAGSRLTVL.

CDR3 sequence (DNA): TGTGCCAGCTCACCTCTACAGGGGGCTCGGGATGAGCAGTTCTTC. The encoded protein is CASSPLQGARDEQFF. This chain joins TRBV18 and TRBJ2-1; TRBD1 aligns across 9 bases. The J segment lost 8 bases and the V segment lost 3 bases, leaving 8 bases of the junction unmatched. CDR1 and CDR2 (germline): KGHSH, LQKENI. The CDR3 spans 15 residues.

CDR3 nucleotides: TGTGCCAGCAGCTTTAGCACAGATACGCAGTATTTT. Its translation is CASSFSTDTQYF. The chain carries TRBV11-1 and TRBJ2-3; D is unclear. The ends were cut back, 3 bases at V and 0 bases at J, with 1 base in the middle. This CDR3 region has 12 residues. Germline values: CDR1 SGHAT, CDR2 FQDESV (reference sequence).

The genes are TRBV5-1 and TRBJ1-2; TRBD1 aligns across 7 bases. V lost 0 bases, J lost 4 bases, and 9 bases stayed unmatched. In germline, CDR1 is SGHRS, CDR2 YFSETQ. The CDR3 sequence is 16 residues long. CDR3 coding DNA: TGCGCCAGCAGCTTGGACCCAGGGGGAGTTGGCTATGGCTACACCTTC. It translates to CASSLDPGGVGYGYTF. The whole variable domain, filled in from reference TRBV5-1 and TRBJ1-2, reads KAGVTQTPRYLIKTRGQQVTLSCSPISGHRSVSWYQQTPGQGLQFLFEYFSETQRNKGNFPGRFSGRQFSNSRSEMNVSTLELGDSALYLCASSLDPGGVGYGYTFGSGTRLTVV.

The J gene is TRBJ1-1, the V gene TRBV9; 9 bases are a match to TRBD1. The CDR3 has 14 residues. V gave up 3 bases and J gave up 5 bases; unmatched junction bases: 5. The germline V gene encodes CDR1 SGDLS and CDR2 YYNGEE. The CDR3: CASSGTGVLTEAFF. The CDR3 nucleotides read TGTGCCAGCAGCGGGACAGGGGTGTTGACTGAAGCTTTCTTT.

The V call is TRBV12-5, the J call TRBJ2-3; TRBD1 matches 7 bases. V was clipped by 3 bases and J by 3 bases; unmatched bases: 3. The germline gives CDR1 LGHNT, CDR2 FRNRAP. CDR3 length: 14 amino acids. CDR3 sequence reads: CASGLDRATDTQYF. The CDR3 coding sequence is TGTGCTAGTGGTTTAGACAGGGCTACAGATACGCAGTATTTT.